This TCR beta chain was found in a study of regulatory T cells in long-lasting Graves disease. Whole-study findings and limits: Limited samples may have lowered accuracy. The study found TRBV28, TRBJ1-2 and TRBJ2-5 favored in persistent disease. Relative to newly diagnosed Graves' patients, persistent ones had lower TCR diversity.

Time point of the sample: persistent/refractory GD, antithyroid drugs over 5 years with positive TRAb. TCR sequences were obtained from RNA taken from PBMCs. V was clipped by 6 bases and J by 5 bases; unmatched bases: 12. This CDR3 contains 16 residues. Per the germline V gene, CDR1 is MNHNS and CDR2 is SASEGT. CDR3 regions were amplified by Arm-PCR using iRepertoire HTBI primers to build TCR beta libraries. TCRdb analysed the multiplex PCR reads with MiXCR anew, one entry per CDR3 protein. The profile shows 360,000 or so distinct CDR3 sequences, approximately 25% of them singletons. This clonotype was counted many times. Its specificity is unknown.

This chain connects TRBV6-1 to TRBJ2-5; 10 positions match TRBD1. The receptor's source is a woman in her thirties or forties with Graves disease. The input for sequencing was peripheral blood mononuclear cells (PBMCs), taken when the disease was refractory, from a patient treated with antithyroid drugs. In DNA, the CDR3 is TGTGCCAGCAGCGCTAGGGACAGGGGCCTTGATGAGACCCAGTACTTC. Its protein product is CASSARDRGLDETQYF.